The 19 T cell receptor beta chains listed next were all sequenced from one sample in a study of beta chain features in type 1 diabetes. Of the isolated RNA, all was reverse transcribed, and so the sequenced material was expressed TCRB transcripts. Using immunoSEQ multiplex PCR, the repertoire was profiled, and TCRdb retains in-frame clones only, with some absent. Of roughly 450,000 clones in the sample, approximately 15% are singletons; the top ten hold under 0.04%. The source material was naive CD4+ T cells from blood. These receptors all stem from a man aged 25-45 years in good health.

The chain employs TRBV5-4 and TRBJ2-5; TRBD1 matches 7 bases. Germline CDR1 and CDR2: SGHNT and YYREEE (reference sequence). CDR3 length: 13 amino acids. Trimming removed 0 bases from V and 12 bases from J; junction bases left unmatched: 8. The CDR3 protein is CASSLVGQDPKYF. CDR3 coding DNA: TGTGCCAGCAGCTTGGTCGGACAGGACCCTAAGTACTTC. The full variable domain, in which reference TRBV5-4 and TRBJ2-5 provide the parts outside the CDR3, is ETGVTQSPTHLIKTRGQQVTLRCSSQSGHNTVSWYQQALGQGPQFIFQYYREEENGRGNFPPRFSGLQFPNYSSELNVNALELDDSALYLCASSLVGQDPKYFGPGTRLLVL.

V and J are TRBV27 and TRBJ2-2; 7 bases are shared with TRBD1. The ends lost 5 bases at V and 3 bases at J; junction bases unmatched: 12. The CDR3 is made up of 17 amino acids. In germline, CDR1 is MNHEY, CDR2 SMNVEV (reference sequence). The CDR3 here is CASSRRQGSWDTGELFF. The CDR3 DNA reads TGTGCCAGCAGTCGCCGACAGGGTTCCTGGGACACCGGGGAGCTGTTTTTT.

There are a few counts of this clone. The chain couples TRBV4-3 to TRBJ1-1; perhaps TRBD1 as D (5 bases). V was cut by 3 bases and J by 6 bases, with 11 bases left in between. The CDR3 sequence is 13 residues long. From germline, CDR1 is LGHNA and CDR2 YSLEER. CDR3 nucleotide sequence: TGCGCCAGCAGCCAGGCAGGGACCGCTGAAGCTTTCTTT. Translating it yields CASSQAGTAEAFF.

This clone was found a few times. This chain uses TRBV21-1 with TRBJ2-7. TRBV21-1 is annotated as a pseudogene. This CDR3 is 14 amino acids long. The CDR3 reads CASSKARTPAEQYV. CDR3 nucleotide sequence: TGTGCCAGCAGCAAAGCCAGGACCCCAGCCGAGCAGTACGTC.

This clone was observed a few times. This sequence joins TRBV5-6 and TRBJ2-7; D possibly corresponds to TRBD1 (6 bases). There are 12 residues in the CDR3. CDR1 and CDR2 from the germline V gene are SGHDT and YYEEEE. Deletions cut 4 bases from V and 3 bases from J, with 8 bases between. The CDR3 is CASSRTVYEQYF. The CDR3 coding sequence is TGTGCCAGCAGCCGGACAGTCTACGAGCAGTACTTC.

The CDR3 DNA reads TGTGCCAGCACTAAGGAGGGGGGTCTTCCCGGGGAGCTGTTTTTT. It yields the protein CASTKEGGLPGELFF. The V call is TRBV7-2, the J call TRBJ2-2; D is possibly TRBD1 or TRBD2 (6 bases each). The CDR3 extends over 15 amino acids. The V gene lost 7 bases and the J gene lost 6 bases, with 18 bases spanning the gap. The V gene's germline CDR1 is SGHTA and CDR2 FQGNSA.

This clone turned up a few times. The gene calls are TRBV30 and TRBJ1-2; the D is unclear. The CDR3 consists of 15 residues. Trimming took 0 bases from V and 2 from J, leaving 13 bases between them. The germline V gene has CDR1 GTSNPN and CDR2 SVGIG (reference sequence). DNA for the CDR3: TGTGCCTGGAGTGTAAGAAGAAGAGGGAACTATGGCTACACCTTC. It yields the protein CAWSVRRRGNYGYTF.

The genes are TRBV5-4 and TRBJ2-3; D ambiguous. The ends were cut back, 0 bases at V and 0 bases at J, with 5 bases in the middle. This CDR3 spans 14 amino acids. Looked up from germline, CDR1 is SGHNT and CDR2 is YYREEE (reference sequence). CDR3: CASSLAFSTDTQYF. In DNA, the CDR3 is TGTGCCAGCAGCTTGGCTTTTAGCACAGATACGCAGTATTTT.

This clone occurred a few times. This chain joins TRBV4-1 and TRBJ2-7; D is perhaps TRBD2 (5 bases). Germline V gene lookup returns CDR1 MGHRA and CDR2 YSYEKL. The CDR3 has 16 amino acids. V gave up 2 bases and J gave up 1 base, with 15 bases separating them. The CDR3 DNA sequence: TGCGCCAGCAGCCAAATCATTAGCAGGAGGTCCTACGAGCAGTACTTC. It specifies CASSQIISRRSYEQYF.

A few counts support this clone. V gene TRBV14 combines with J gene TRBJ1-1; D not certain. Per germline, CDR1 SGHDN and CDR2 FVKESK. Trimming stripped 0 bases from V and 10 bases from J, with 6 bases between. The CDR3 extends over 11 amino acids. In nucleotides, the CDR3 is TGTGCCAGCAGCCAAGATTTCGCAGCTTTCTTT. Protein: CASSQDFAAFF.

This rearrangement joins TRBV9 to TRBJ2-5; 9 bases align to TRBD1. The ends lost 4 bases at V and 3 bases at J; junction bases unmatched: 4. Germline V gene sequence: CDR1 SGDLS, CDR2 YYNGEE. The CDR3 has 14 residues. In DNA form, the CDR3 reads TGTGCCAGCAGCCCGGGGGACAGGGAAGAGACCCAGTACTTC. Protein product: CASSPGDREETQYF.

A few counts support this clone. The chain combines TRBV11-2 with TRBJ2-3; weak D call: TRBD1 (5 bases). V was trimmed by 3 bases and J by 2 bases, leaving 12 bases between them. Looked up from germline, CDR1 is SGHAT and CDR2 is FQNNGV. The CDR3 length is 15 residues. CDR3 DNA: TGTGCCAGCAGCTTTACAGGTGTGAACACAGATACGCAGTATTTT. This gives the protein CASSFTGVNTDTQYF.

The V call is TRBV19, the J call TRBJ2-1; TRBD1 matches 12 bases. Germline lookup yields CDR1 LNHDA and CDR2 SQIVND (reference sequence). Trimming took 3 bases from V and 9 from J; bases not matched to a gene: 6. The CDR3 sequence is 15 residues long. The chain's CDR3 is CASSMAGTGGGEQFF. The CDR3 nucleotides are TGTGCCAGTAGTATGGCCGGGACAGGGGGCGGTGAGCAGTTCTTC.

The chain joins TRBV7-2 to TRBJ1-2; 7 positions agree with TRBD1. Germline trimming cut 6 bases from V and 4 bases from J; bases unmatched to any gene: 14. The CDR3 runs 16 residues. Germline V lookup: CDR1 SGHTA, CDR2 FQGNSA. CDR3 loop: CASRSGQDRVAYGYTF. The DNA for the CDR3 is TGTGCCAGCAGGTCCGGCCAAGACAGGGTAGCCTATGGCTACACCTTC.

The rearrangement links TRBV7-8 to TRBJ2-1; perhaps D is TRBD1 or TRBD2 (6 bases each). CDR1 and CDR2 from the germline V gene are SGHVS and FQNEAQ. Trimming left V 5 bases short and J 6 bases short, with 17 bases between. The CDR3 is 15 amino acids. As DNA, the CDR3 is TGTGCCAGCAGCGGAAGGGGAGGACAGCCCAATGAGCAGTTCTTC. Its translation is CASSGRGGQPNEQFF.

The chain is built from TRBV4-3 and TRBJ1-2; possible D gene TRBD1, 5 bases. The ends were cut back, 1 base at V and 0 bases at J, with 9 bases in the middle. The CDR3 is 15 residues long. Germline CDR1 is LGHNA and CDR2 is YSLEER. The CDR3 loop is CASSQGGIPNYGYTF. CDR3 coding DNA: TGCGCCAGCAGCCAAGGGGGGATTCCTAACTATGGCTACACCTTC.

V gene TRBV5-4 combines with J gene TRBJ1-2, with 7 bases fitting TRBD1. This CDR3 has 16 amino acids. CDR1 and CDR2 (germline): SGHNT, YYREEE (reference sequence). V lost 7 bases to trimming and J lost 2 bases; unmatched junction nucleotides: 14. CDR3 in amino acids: CASAATTGAINYGYTF. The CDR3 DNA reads TGTGCCAGCGCAGCAACTACAGGGGCGATAAACTATGGCTACACCTTC.

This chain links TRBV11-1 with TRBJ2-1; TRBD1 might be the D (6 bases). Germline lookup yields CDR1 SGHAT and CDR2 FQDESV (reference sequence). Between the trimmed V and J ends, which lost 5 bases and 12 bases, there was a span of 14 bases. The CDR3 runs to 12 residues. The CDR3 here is CASSVGDTGQFF. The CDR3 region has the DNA TGTGCCAGCAGCGTGGGGGACACGGGGCAGTTCTTC.

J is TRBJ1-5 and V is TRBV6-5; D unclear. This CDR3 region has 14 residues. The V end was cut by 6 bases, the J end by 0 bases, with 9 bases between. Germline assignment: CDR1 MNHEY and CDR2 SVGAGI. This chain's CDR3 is CASSPEYSNQPQHF. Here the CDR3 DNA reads TGTGCCAGCAGCCCAGAGTATAGCAATCAGCCCCAGCATTTT.